This record concerns one T cell receptor (beta chain) sequence. Its cognate antigen is unknown. This record belongs to a study of early T cells in non-severe SARS-CoV-2 infection. Study-wide findings and caveats: Anti-spike CD8 specificities were favored by VDJdb matching, whose results missed private and CD4 specificities.

J gave up 1 base and V 0 bases, and 1 base lay outside the gene matches. CDR3 length equals 15 residues. Germline CDR1 MNHEY, CDR2 SVGAGI. Individual cDNA molecules carried attached unique molecular identifiers. MiXCR, run by TCRdb on the 5' RACE reads, gives a single entry per CDR3 protein. The sample includes over 60,000 distinct CDR3 sequences, 11% of them seen just once. The sequenced sample was whole blood, obtained at baseline. The TCR originated in an adult who was a healthcare worker with PCR-confirmed SARS-CoV-2 infection or an uninfected control (not recorded which). The rearrangement uses TRBV6-5 and TRBJ2-7, with 9 nucleotides matching TRBD2. This chain's CDR3 is CASSYSSGGSYEQYF. The CDR3 DNA is TGTGCCAGCAGTTACTCTAGCGGGGGATCCTACGAGCAGTACTTC.